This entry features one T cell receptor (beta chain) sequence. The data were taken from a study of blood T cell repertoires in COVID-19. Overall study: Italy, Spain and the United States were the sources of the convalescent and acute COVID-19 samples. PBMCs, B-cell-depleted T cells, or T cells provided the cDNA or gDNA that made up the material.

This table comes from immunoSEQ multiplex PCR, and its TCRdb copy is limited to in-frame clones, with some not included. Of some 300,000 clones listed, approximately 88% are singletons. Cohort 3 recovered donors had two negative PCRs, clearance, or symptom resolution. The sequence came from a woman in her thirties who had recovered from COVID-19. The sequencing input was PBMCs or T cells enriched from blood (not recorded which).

Here the CDR3 DNA reads TGTGCCAGCAGTTCCCCAACAGACAGGGTCAATGAGCAGTTCTTC. It codes for CASSSPTDRVNEQFF. The chain couples TRBV27 to TRBJ2-1; 7 bases are shared with TRBD1. V was pared by 4 bases and J by 6 bases, with 9 bases of the junction left unmatched. CDR3 length equals 15 residues. CDR1 and CDR2 from the germline V gene are MNHEY and SMNVEV (reference sequence).